Listed here are 8 T cell receptor beta chains from one sample, sequenced in a study of lymphopenia after photon versus proton radiotherapy. The data were produced by immunoSEQ multiplex PCR, yet TCRdb's version contains in-frame clones alone and is incomplete. In the table there are about 60,000 clones, approximately 84% of which are singletons. The sample in question was peripheral blood, obtained from a patient treated with proton-based radiotherapy. These receptor sequences come from a man between 60 and 75 years old with pancreatic cancer.

This clone has just a few counts. This chain uses TRBV30 with TRBJ2-7, with 10 positions matching TRBD2. Germline V lookup: CDR1 GTSNPN, CDR2 SVGIG (reference sequence). This CDR3 spans 15 amino acids. V lost 3 bases and J lost 7; bases outside the gene matches: 12. The CDR3 coding sequence is TGTGCCTGGAGGCTTCCACTAGCGGGAAGTCAGGAGCAGTACTTC. It codes for CAWRLPLAGSQEQYF. Full variable domain (missing parts from reference TRBV30 and TRBJ2-7): SQTIHQWPATLVQPVGSPLSLECTVEGTSNPNLYWYRQAAGRGLQLLFYSVGIGQISSEVPQNLSASRPQDRQFILSSKKLLLSDSGFYLCAWRLPLAGSQEQYFGPGTRLTVT.

The rearrangement joins TRBV15 to TRBJ2-1, with a weak D call TRBD2 (6 bases). Germline V gene lookup returns CDR1 LNHNV and CDR2 YYDKDF (reference sequence). The CDR3 extends over 16 amino acids. V gave up 6 bases and J gave up 8 bases, with 23 bases separating them. The DNA of the CDR3 is TGTGCCACCAGTGATCCCCCAGGCGGGACCCCCTATGAGCAGTTCTTC. Its protein product is CATSDPPGGTPYEQFF.

Of note for this clone: Sequence at one end of the junction differs from germline and may be a read error. This chain connects TRBV5-1 to TRBJ2-1; no firm D call. The CDR3 is 13 amino acids. Germline CDR1 reads SGHRS; CDR2 reads YFSETQ. This CDR3 reads CASSPGAYDEQFF. CDR3 nucleotides: TGCGCCAGCAGCCCTGGAGCCTACGATGAGCAGTTCTTC. Combining the CDR3 with reference TRBV5-1 and TRBJ2-1 gives the whole variable domain KAGVTQTPRYLIKTRGQQVTLSCSPISGHRSVSWYQQTPGQGLQFLFEYFSETQRNKGNFPGRFSGRQFSNSRSEMNVSTLELGDSALYLCASSPGAYDEQFFGPGTRLTVL.

The chain is built from TRBV29-1 and TRBJ2-7, with 11 bases that match TRBD1. The CDR3 contains 15 residues. Germline lookup yields CDR1 SQVTM and CDR2 ANQGSEA. V was clipped by 3 bases and J by 4 bases; unmatched bases: 8. The CDR3 nucleotides read TGCAGCGTTGATGTGGACAGGGGGCATTTTTACGAGCAGTACTTC. Its translation is CSVDVDRGHFYEQYF.

The chain has TRBV4-2 and TRBJ1-1; no definite D call. The CDR3 consists of 15 residues. Germline V gives CDR1 LGHNA, CDR2 YNFKEQ. The V end was cut by 2 bases, the J end by 0 bases, with 10 bases between. This chain's CDR3 is CASSQLWAVNTEAFF. Here the CDR3 DNA reads TGTGCCAGCAGCCAATTGTGGGCGGTGAACACTGAAGCTTTCTTT.

This sequence joins TRBV28 and TRBJ1-2; D might be TRBD1 (5 bases). The CDR3 runs 13 residues. Germline V gene lookup returns CDR1 MDHEN and CDR2 SYDVKM. Trimming pared 8 bases from V and 8 bases from J, leaving 18 bases between. The DNA of the CDR3 is TGTGCCAGCGGTCAACCGGGACTGAGGGGCTACACCTTC. Protein: CASGQPGLRGYTF.

V is TRBV11-3 and J is TRBJ2-7, with TRBD2 matching 7 bases. The CDR3 runs to 14 residues. J was trimmed by 6 bases and V by 5 bases; bases with no gene match: 10. Germline V gives CDR1 SGHNT, CDR2 YENEEA. The CDR3 sequence is CASSRGDPGGEQYF. The CDR3 DNA reads TGTGCCAGCAGCCGGGGGGACCCCGGCGGCGAGCAGTACTTC.

The genes are TRBV7-2 and TRBJ1-1; D unresolved. In germline, CDR1 is SGHTA, CDR2 FQGNSA. The length of the CDR3 is 13 residues. The germline V and J ends were trimmed by 3 bases and 1 base, with 6 bases remaining between them. CDR3 sequence reads: CASSFWGNTEAFF. Here the CDR3 DNA reads TGTGCCAGCAGCTTCTGGGGGAACACTGAAGCTTTCTTT.